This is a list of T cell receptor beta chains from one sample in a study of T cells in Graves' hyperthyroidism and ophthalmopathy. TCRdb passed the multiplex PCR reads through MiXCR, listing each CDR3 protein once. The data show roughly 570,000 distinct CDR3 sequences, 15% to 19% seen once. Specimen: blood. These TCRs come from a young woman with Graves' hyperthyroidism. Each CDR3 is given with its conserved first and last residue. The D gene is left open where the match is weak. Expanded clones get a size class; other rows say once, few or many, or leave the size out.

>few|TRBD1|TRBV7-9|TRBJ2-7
TGTGCCAGCAGCCCCGGACAGGTCTACGAGCAGTACTTC
CASSPGQVYEQYF
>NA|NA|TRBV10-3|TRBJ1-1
TGTGCCATCAACGGGGGGCAGAACACTGAAGCTTTCTTT
CAINGGQNTEAFF
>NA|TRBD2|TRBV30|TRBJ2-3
TGTGCCTGGAGTTGGCCGCAAGCGGGAGGAACAGATACGCAGTATTTT
CAWSWPQAGGTDTQYF
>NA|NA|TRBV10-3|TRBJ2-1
TGTGCCATCAGTGACAGGGCCGGTGAGCAGTTCTTC
CAISDRAGEQFF
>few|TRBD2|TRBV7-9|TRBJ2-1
TGTGCCAGCAACTTAGCGGGAGTAAAAAATGAGCAGTTCTTC
CASNLAGVKNEQFF
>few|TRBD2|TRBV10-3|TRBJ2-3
TGTGCCATCGCCAGAGTAGCGGGAGATGACACAGATACGCAGTATTTT
CAIARVAGDDTDTQYF
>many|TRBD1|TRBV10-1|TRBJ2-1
TGCGCCAGCAGTGGGAGCCGGGACAGGGGCATCAATGAGCAGTTCTTC
CASSGSRDRGINEQFF
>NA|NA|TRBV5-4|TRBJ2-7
TGTGCCAGCAGCTTGGAAACGGGGGCCTACGAGCAGTACTTC
CASSLETGAYEQYF
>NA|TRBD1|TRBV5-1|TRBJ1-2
TGCGCCAGCAGCTCGGGGCCCCGAACAGGGGACGAATGCTACACCTTC
CASSSGPRTGDECYTF
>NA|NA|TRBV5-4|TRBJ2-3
TGTGCCAGCAGCTTGAACGGGAGTCCTGCAGATACGCAGTATTTT
CASSLNGSPADTQYF
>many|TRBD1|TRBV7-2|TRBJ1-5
TGTGCCAGCAGCCAGGGACAGTCTCAGCCCCAGCATTTT
CASSQGQSQPQHF
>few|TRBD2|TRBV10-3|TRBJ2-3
TGTGCCATCAGACCAACTAGCGGGGGACTTTCGGATACGCAGTATTTT
CAIRPTSGGLSDTQYF
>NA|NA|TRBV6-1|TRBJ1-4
TGTGCCAGCAGTGATCTTGGGTTTGTGAATGAAAAACTGTTTTTT
CASSDLGFVNEKLFF
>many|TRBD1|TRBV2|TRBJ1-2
TGTGCCAGCACCCTCGACAGGGAATATGGCTACACCTTC
CASTLDREYGYTF
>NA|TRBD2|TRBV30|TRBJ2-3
TGTGCCTGGAGTGTACCGACCGGCGGGAGGTCGGCAGATACGCAGTATTTT
CAWSVPTGGRSADTQYF
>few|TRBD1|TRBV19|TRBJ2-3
TGTGCCTGCGCACAGGGGCGCACAGATACGCAGTATTTT
CACAQGRTDTQYF
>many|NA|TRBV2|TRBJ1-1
TGTGCCAGCATAGGGGGCACTGAAGCTTTCTTT
CASIGGTEAFF
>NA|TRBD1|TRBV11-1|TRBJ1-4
TGTGCCAGCAGCCCGACCTCGGACAGGGGAAACCCTAATGAAAAACTGTTTTTT
CASSPTSDRGNPNEKLFF
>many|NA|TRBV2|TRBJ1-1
TGTGCCAGCAGTGACCCCGGGGGGGGAGACACTAAGGAAGCTTTCTTT
CASSDPGGGDTKEAFF
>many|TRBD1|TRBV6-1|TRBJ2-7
TGTGCCAGCAGTTACATGGGACCGGGACAGGGGTCCTACGAGCAGTACTTC
CASSYMGPGQGSYEQYF
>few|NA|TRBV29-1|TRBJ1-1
TGCAGCGTTGGTGTTCCTGAAGCTTTCTTT
CSVGVPEAFF
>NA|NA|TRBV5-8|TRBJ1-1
TGTGCCAGCGGACCGCACCGTACCAGGGAAAACACTGAAGCTTTCTTT
CASGPHRTRENTEAFF
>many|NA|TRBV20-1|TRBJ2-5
TGCAGTGCTAGATCTAGCGAGACCCAGTACTTC
CSARSSETQYF
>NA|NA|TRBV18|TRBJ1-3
TGTGCCAGCTCACCACCATTCGACGGAGTCGGTGGAAACACCATATATTTT
CASSPPFDGVGGNTIYF
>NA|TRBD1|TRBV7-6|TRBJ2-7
TGTGCCAGCAGCTTGGGGAGCGGACAGGGGACCTACGAGCAGTACTTC
CASSLGSGQGTYEQYF
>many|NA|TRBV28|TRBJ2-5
TGTGCCAGCAGTTTTTCGACTAGATCGCAAGAGACCCAGTACTTC
CASSFSTRSQETQYF
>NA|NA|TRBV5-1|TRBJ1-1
TGCGCCAGCAGCTCTGGGGGGGGTTTGGGTACTGAAGCTTTCTTT
CASSSGGGLGTEAFF
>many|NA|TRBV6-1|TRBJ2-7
TGTGCCGCGGCAAGGGGTGTGGACTACGAGCAGTACTTC
CAAARGVDYEQYF
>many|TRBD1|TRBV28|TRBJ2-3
TGTGCCAGCAGCACAGGGGTGGGGTCAGATACGCAGTATTTT
CASSTGVGSDTQYF
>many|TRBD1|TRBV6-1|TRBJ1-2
TGTGCCAGCAGTACCCGGACAGGGAACTATGGCTACACCTTC
CASSTRTGNYGYTF
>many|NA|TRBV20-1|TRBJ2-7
TGCAGTGCTAGTCCAGGATACAGCCTGCGGTGGGAGCAGTACTTC
CSASPGYSLRWEQYF
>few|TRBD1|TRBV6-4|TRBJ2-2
TGTGCCAGCAGCCACGACAGGGACACCGGGGAGCTGTTTTTT
CASSHDRDTGELFF
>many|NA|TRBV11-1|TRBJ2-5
TGTGCCAGCAGCCCCAGGGTTACGGGAGAGACCCAGTACTTC
CASSPRVTGETQYF
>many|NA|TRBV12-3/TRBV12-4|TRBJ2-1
TGTGCCAGCAGTCCTGAGACAGCCAGCTCCTACAATGAGCAGTTCTTC
CASSPETASSYNEQFF
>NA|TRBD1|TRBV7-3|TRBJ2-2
TGTGCCAGCAGCTGGACGGGACAGGACATGGCCGGGGAGCTGTTTTTT
CASSWTGQDMAGELFF
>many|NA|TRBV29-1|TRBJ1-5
TGCAGCGTTGAATCGGACGGTAAGCCCCAGCATTTT
CSVESDGKPQHF
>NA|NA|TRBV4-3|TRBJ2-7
TGCGCCAGCAGCCAAGAGTTCCGTTCCGAGCAGTACTTC
CASSQEFRSEQYF
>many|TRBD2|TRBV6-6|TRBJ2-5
TGTGCCAGCAGTTACCAGATTGGGTGGGAGGGCCAGTACTTC
CASSYQIGWEGQYF
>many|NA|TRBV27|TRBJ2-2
TGTGCCAGCAGAACTCATGGACCCGGGGAGCTGTTTTTT
CASRTHGPGELFF
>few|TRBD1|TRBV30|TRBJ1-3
TGTGCCGGGACAGGGAGCTCTGGAAACACCATATATTTT
CAGTGSSGNTIYF
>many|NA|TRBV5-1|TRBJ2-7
TGCGCCAGCAGCTTGACCGGCGGGAACTCCTACGAGCAGTACTTC
CASSLTGGNSYEQYF
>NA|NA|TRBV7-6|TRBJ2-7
TGTGCCAGCAGCCCCGGGGGACACAACTACGAGCAGTACTTC
CASSPGGHNYEQYF
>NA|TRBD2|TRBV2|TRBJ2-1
TGTGCCAGCAAGACTAGCGGGAGTTTCGGGTATGAGCAGTTCTTC
CASKTSGSFGYEQFF
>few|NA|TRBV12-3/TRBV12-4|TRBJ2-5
TGTGCCAGCAGTTTATCAGTCGGGAGCTATCAAGAGACCCAGTACTTC
CASSLSVGSYQETQYF
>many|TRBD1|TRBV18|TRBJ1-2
TGTGCCAGCCGTCGACAGGGCGAAGACTATGGCTACACCTTC
CASRRQGEDYGYTF
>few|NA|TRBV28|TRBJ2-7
TGTGCCAGCAGACCAGGACCATCTTCCTACGAGCAGTACTTC
CASRPGPSSYEQYF
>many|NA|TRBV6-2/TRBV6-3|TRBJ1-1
TGTGCCAGCAGAAGGACACTCATGAACACTGAAGCTTTCTTT
CASRRTLMNTEAFF
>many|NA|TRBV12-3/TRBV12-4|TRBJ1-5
TGTGCCAGCAGTCCCGGACGGCTGAGTCGGTTATATCAGCCCCAGCATTTT
CASSPGRLSRLYQPQHF
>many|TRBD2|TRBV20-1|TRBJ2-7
TGCAGTGCTAGAGGGCCGGGACTATCCTACGAGCAGTACTTC
CSARGPGLSYEQYF
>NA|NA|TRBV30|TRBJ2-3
TGTGCCTGGGCCGGCGGAGCCCGGACAGATACGCAGTATTTT
CAWAGGARTDTQYF
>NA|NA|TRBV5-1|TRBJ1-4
TGCGCCAGCAGCTTACTGGGCAGGGTAGATGAAAAACTGTTTTTT
CASSLLGRVDEKLFF
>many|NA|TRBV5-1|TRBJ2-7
TGCGCCAGCAGCTTGTGGCAGCCGACCTACGAGCAGTACTTC
CASSLWQPTYEQYF
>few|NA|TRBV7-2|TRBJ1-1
TGTGCCAGCAGCCCCTGGTTTCAGGGAGAAGTTTTCTTT
CASSPWFQGEVFF
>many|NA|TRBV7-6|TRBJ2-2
TGTGCCAGCAGCTTAAACGCGGTCACCGGGGAGCTGTTTTTT
CASSLNAVTGELFF
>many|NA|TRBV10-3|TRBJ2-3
TGTGCCATCAGTGAATCCCCCACAGATACGCAGTATTTT
CAISESPTDTQYF
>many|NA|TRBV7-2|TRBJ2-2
TGTGCCAGCAGCTTAGGTGCGGGAACACCCGGGGAGCTGTTTTTT
CASSLGAGTPGELFF
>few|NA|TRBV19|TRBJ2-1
TGTGCCAGTAGTATAGATCGGATGGCCGGACTCCCTTACAATGAGCAGTTCTTC
CASSIDRMAGLPYNEQFF